The entry below describes one TCR beta chain. Authors' analysis steps: Reference gene primer amplification gave nucleated cell count estimates. Assay used: immunoSEQ multiplex PCR; TCRdb lists only in-frame clones, some missing. V, J and clone size reflect that table, while D and trimming were determined from the DNA. Of approximately 67,000 clones listed, around 87% are singletons. This entry is derived from a study of blood T cell repertoires in COVID-19. The clonotype originates from a man aged 50-59 years with active COVID-19. The specimen was peripheral blood.

The CDR3: CASSLGGDEQFF. CDR3 sequence (DNA): TGTGCCAGCAGCTTGGGGGGGGATGAGCAGTTCTTC. This sequence joins TRBV5-4 and TRBJ2-1; TRBD2 might be the D (6 bases). The length of the CDR3 is 12 residues. Trimming removed 0 bases from V and 8 bases from J, with 6 bases in between. CDR1 SGHNT and CDR2 YYREEE come from the germline V gene (reference sequence). Filled out from reference TRBV5-4 and TRBJ2-1, the complete variable domain reads ETGVTQSPTHLIKTRGQQVTLRCSSQSGHNTVSWYQQALGQGPQFIFQYYREEENGRGNFPPRFSGLQFPNYSSELNVNALELDDSALYLCASSLGGDEQFFGPGTRLTVL.